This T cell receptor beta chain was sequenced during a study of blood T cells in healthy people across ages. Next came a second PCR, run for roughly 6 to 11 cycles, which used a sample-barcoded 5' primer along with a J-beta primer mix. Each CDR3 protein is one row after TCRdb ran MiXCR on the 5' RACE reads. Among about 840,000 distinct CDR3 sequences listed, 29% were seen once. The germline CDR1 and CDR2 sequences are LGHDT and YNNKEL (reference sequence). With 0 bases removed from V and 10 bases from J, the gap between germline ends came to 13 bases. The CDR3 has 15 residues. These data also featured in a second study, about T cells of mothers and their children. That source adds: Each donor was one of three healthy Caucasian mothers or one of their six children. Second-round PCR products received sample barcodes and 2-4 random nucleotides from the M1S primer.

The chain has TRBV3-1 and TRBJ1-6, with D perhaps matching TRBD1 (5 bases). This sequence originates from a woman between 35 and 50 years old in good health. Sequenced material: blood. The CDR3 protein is CASSQDGGLGSPLHF. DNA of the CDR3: TGTGCCAGCAGCCAAGATGGGGGACTCGGCTCACCCCTCCACTTT.